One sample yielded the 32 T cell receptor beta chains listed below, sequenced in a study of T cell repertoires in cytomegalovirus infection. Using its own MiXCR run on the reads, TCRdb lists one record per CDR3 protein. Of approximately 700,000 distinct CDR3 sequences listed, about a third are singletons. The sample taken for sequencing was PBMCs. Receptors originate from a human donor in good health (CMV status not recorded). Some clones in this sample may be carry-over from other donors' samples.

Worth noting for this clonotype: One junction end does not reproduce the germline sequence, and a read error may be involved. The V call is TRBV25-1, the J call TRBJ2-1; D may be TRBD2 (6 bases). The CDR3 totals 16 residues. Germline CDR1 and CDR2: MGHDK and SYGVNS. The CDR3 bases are TGTGCCAGCAGTGAACTTCGGGGAGGCTGCTACAATGCGCAGTTCTTC. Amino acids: CASSELRGGCYNAQFF.

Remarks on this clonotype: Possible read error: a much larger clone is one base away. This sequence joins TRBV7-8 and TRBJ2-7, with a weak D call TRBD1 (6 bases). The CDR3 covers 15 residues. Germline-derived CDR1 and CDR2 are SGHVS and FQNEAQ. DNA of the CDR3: TGTTCCAGCAGCTTAATACAGGGTTATACCGGGGAGCAGTACTTC. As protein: CSSSLIQGYTGEQYF. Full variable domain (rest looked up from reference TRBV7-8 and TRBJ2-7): GAGVSQSPRYKVAKRGQDVALRCDPISGHVSLFWYQQALGQGPEFLTYFQNEAQLDKSGLPSDRFFAERPEGSVSTLKIQRTQQEDSAVYLCSSSLIQGYTGEQYFGPGTRLTVT.

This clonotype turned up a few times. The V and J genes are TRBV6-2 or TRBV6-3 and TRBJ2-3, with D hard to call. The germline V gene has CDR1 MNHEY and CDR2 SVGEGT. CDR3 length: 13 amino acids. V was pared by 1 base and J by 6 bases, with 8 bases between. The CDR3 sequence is CASSYYMKDTQYF. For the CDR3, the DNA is TGTGCCAGCAGTTACTACATGAAGGATACGCAGTATTTT.

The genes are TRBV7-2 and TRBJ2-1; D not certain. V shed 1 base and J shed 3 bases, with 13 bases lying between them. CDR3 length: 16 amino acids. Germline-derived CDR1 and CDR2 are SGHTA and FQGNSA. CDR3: CASSLGRIRVYNEQFF. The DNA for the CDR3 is TGTGCCAGCAGCTTAGGTAGAATTAGGGTCTACAATGAGCAGTTCTTC.

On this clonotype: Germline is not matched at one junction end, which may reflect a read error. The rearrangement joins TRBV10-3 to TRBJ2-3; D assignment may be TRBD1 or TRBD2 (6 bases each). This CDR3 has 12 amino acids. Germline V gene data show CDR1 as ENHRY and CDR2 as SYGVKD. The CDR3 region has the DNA TGCGCCGGAGGGGGGAGCACAGATACGCAGTATTTT. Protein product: CAGGGSTDTQYF.

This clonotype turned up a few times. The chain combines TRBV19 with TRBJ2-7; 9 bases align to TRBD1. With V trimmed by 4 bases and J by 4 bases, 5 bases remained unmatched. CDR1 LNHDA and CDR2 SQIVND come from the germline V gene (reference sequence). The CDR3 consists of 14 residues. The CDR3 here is CASSTRDRVYEQYF. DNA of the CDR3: TGTGCCAGTAGTACCCGGGACAGGGTGTACGAGCAGTACTTC. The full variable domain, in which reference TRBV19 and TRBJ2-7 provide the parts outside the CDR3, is DGGITQSPKYLFRKEGQNVTLSCEQNLNHDAMYWYRQDPGQGLRLIYYSQIVNDFQKGDIAEGYSVSREKKESFPLTVTSAQKNPTAFYLCASSTRDRVYEQYFGPGTRLTVT.

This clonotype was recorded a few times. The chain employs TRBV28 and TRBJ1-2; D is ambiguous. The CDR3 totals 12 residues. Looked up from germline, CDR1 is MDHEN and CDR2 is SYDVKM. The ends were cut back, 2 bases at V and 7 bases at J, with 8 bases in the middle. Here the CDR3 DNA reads TGTGCCAGCAGTTTAAAGGGTCGTGGCTACACCTTC. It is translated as CASSLKGRGYTF.

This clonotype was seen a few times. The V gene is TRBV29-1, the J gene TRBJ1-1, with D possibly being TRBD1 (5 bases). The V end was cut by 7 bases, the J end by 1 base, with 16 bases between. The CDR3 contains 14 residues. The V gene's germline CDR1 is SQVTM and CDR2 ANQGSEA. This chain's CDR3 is CSGGGVDGNTEAFF. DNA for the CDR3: TGCAGCGGGGGAGGGGTCGATGGGAACACTGAAGCTTTCTTT.

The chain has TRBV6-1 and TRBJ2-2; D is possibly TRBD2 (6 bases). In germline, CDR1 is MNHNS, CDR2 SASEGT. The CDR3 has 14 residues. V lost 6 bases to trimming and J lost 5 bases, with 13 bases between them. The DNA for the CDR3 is TGTGCCAGCAGCTCGGGGACTGTAACCGGGGAGCTGTTTTTT. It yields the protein CASSSGTVTGELFF.

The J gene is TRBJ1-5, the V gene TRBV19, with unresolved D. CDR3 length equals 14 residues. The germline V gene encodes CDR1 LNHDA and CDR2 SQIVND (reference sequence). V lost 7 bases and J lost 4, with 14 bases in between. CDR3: CASTGEGLNQPQHF. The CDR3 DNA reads TGTGCCAGTACCGGAGAGGGCCTTAATCAGCCCCAGCATTTT. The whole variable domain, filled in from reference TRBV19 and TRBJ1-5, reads DGGITQSPKYLFRKEGQNVTLSCEQNLNHDAMYWYRQDPGQGLRLIYYSQIVNDFQKGDIAEGYSVSREKKESFPLTVTSAQKNPTAFYLCASTGEGLNQPQHFGDGTRLSIL.

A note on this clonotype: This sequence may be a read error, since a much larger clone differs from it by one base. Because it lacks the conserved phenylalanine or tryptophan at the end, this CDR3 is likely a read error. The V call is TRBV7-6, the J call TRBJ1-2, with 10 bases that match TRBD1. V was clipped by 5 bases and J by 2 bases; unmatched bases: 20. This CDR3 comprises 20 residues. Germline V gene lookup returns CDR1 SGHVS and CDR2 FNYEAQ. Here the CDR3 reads CASSLKLETGGSSTNYGYTL. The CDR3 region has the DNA TGTGCCAGCAGCCTCAAACTTGAGACAGGGGGCTCTTCCACCAACTATGGCTACACCTTA.

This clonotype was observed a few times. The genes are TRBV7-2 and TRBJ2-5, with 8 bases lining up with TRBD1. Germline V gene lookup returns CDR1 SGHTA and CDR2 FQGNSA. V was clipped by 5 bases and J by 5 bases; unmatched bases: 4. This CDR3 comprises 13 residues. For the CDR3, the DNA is TGTGCCAGCAGCCAGGGGGCAGGGGAGACCCAGTACTTC. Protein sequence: CASSQGAGETQYF.

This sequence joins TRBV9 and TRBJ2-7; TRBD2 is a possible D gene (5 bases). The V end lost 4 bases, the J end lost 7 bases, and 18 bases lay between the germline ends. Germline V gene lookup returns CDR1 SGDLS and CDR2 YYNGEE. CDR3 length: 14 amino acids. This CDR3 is CASSSTASPKEQYF. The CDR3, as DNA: TGTGCCAGCAGCTCTACGGCTAGCCCAAAGGAGCAGTACTTC.

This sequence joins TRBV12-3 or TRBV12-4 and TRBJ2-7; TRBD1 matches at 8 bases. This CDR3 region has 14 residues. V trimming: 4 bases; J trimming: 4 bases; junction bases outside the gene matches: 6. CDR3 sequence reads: CASSSQGATYEQYF. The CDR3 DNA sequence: TGTGCCAGCAGTTCTCAGGGGGCTACTTACGAGCAGTACTTC.

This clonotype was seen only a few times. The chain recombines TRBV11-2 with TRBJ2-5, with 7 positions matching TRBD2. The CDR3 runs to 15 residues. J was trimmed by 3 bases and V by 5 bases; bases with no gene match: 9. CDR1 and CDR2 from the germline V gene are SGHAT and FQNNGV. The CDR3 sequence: CASSRFASGKETQYF. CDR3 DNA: TGTGCCAGCAGCCGTTTTGCTAGCGGAAAAGAGACCCAGTACTTC.

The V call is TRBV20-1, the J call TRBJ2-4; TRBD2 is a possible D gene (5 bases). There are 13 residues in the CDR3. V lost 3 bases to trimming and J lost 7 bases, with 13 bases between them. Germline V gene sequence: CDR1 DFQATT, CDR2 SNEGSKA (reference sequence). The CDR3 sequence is CSASTVLENIQYF. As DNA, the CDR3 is TGCAGTGCTAGTACTGTACTAGAGAACATTCAGTACTTC.

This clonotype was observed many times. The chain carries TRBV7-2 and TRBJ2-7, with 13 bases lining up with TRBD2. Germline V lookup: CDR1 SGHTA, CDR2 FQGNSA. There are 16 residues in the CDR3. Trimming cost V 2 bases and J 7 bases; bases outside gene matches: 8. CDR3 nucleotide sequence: TGTGCCAGCAGCTTATTAACTAGCGGGAGGGCCGTAGAGCAGTACTTC. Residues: CASSLLTSGRAVEQYF.

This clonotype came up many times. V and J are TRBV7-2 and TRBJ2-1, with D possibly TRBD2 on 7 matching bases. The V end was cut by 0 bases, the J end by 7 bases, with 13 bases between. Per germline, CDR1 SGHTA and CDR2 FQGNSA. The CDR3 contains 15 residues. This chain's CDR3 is CASSLAAGGTNEQFF. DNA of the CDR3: TGTGCCAGCAGCTTAGCGGCCGGGGGGACAAATGAGCAGTTCTTC.

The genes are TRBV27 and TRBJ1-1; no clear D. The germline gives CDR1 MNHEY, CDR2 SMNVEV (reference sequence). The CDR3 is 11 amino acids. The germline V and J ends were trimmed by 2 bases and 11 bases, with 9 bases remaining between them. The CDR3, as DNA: TGTGCCAGCAGTTTAGGATTAAACGCTTTCTTT. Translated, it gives CASSLGLNAFF.

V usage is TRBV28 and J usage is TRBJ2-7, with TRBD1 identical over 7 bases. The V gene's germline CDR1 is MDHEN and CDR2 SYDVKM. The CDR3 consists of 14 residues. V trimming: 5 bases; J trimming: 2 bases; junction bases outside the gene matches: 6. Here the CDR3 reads CASSPGQVPYEQYF. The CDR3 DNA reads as TGTGCCAGCAGTCCTGGACAGGTCCCCTACGAGCAGTACTTC.

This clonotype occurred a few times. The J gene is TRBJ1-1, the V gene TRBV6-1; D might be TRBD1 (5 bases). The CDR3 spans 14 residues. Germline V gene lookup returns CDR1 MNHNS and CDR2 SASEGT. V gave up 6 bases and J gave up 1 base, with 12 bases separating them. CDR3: CASSPWGPNTEAFF. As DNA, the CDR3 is TGTGCCAGCAGCCCCTGGGGACCGAACACTGAAGCTTTCTTT.

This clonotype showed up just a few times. The chain's CDR3 is CASSLVGTGGGEQFF. Written as DNA, the CDR3 is TGTGCCAGCAGCTTAGTGGGGACAGGGGGTGGTGAGCAGTTCTTC. The rearrangement uses TRBV7-9 and TRBJ2-1; TRBD1 matches at 11 bases. The CDR3 is 15 amino acids. The germline V gene encodes CDR1 SEHNR and CDR2 FQNEAQ (reference sequence). J gave up 9 bases and V 1 base, and 5 bases lay outside the gene matches.

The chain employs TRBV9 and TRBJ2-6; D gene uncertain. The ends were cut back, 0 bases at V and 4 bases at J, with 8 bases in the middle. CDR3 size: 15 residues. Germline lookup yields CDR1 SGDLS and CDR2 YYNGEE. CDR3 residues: CASSVEGLGANVLTF. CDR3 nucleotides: TGTGCCAGCAGCGTAGAAGGGTTGGGGGCCAACGTCCTGACTTTC.

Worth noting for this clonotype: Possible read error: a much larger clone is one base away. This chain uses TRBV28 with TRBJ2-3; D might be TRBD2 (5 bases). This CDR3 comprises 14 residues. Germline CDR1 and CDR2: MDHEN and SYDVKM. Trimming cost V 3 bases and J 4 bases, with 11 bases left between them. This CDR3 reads CASSFNGVADTQYF. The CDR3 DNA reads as TGTGCCAGCAGTTTCAACGGGGTAGCAGATACGCAGTATTTT.

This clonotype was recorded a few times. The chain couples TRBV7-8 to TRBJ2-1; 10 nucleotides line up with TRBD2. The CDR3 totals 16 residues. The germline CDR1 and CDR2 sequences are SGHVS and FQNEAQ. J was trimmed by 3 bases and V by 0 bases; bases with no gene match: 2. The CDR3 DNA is TGTGCCAGCAGCTTAGCGGTAGCGGGGGGCTACAATGAGCAGTTCTTC. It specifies CASSLAVAGGYNEQFF.

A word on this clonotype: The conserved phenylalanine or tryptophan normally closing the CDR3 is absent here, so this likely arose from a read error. The CDR3 coding sequence is TGTGCCAGCAACAGGGGCGCCACAGATACGCAGTATTTG. Its protein product is CASNRGATDTQYL. V usage is TRBV12-3 or TRBV12-4 and J usage is TRBJ2-3; 7 bases agree with TRBD1. The trim removed 7 bases at V and 2 bases at J, leaving 3 bases unmatched. This CDR3 region has 13 residues.

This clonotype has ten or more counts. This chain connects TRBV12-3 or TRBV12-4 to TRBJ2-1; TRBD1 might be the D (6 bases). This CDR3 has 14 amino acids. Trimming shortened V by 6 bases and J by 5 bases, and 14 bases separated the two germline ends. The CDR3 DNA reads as TGTGCCAGCAGCCCCGGTGGGGGCAACAATGAGCAGTTCTTC. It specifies CASSPGGGNNEQFF.

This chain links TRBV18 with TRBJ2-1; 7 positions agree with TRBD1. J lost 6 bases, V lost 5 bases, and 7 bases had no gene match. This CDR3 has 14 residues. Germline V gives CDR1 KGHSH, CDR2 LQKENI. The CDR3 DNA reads TGTGCCAGCTCAGACTTTGACAGGGCCAATGAGCAGTTCTTC. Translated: CASSDFDRANEQFF.

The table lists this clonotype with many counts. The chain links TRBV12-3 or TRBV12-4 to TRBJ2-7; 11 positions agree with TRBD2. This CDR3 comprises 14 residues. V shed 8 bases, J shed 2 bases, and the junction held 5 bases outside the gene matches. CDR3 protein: CASGIAGGPYEQYF. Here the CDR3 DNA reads TGTGCCAGCGGGATAGCGGGAGGGCCCTACGAGCAGTACTTC.

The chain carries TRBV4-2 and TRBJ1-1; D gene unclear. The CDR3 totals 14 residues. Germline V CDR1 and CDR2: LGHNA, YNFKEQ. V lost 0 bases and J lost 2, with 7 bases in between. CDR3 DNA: TGTGCCAGCAGCCAAGAGCCGGCTAACACTGAAGCTTTCTTT. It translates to CASSQEPANTEAFF.

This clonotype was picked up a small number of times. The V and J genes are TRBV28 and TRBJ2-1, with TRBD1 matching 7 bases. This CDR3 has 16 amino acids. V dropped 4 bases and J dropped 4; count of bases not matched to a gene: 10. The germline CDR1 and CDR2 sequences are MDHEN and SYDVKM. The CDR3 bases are TGTGCCAGCAGTTCCTACAGGGGAGACGGGTACAATGAGCAGTTCTTC. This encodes CASSSYRGDGYNEQFF. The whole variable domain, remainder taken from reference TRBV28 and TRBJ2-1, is DVKVTQSSRYLVKRTGEKVFLECVQDMDHENMFWYRQDPGLGLRLIYFSYDVKMKEKGDIPEGYSVSREKKERFSLILESASTNQTSMYLCASSSYRGDGYNEQFFGPGTRLTVL.

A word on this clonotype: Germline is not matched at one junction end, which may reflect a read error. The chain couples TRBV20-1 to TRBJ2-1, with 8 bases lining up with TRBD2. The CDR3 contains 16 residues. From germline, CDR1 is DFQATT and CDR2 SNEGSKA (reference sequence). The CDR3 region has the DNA TGCAGTGCCATGTGGAATAAGCGGGGGTCCTACAGTGAGCAGTTCTTC. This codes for CSAMWNKRGSYSEQFF.